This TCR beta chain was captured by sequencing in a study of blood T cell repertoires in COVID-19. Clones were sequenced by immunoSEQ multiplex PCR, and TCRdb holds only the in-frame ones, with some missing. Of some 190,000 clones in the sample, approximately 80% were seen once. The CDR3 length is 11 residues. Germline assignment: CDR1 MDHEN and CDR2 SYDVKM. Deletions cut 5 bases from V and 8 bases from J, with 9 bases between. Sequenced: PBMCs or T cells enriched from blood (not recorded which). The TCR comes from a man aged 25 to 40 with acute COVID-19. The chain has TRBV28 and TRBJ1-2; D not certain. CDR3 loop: CASSPSRGYTF. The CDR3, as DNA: TGTGCCAGCAGTCCCTCCCGGGGCTACACCTTC.